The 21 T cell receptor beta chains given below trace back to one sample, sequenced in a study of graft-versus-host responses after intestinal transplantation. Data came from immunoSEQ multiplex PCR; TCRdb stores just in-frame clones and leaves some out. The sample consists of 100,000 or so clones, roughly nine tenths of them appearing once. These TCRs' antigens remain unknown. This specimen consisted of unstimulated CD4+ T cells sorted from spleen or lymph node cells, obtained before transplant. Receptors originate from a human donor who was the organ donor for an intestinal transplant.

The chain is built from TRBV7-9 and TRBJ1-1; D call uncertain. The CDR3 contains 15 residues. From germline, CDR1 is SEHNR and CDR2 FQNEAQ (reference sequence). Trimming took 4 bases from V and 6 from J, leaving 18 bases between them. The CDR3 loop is CASSSWTSTGSEAFF. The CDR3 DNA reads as TGTGCCAGCAGCTCGTGGACCTCAACTGGGTCTGAAGCTTTCTTT. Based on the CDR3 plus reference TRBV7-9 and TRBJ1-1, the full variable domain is DTGVSQNPRHKITKRGQNVTFRCDPISEHNRLYWYRQTLGQGPEFLTYFQNEAQLEKSRLLSDRFSAERPKGSFSTLEIQRTEQGDSAMYLCASSSWTSTGSEAFFGQGTRLTVV.

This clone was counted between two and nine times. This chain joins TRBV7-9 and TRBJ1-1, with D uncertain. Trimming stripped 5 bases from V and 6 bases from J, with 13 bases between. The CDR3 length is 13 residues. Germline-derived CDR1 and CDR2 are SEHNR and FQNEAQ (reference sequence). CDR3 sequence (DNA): TGTGCCAGCAGCCTCGATAATCGTTCTGAAGCTTTCTTT. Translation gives CASSLDNRSEAFF.

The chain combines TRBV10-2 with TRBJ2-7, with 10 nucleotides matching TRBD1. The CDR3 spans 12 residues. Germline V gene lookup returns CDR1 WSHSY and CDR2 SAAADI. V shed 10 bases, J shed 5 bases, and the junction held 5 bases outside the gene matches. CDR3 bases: TGCGCCACCGGACAGGGGGGGAACGAGCAGTACTTC. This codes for CATGQGGNEQYF.

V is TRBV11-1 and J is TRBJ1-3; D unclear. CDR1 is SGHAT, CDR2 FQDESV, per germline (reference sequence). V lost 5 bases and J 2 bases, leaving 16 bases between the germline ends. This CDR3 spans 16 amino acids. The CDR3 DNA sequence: TGTGCCAGCAGCGTCCGTGAACGAGAGGCTGGAAACACCATATATTTT. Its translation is CASSVREREAGNTIYF.

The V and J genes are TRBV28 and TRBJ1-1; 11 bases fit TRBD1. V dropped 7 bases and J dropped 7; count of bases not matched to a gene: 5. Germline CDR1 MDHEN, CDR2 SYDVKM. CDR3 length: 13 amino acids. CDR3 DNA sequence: TGTGCCAGCACTATGGGACAGGGGGGTGAAGCTTTCTTT. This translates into CASTMGQGGEAFF.

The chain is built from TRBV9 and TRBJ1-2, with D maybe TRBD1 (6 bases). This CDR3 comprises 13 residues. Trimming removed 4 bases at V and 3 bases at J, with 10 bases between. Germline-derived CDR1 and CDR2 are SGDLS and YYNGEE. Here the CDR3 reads CASSPQGYYGYTF. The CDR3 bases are TGTGCCAGCAGCCCACAGGGTTACTATGGCTACACCTTC. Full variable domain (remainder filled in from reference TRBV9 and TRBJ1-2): DSGVTQTPKHLITATGQRVTLRCSPRSGDLSVYWYQQSLDQGLQFLIQYYNGEERAKGNILERFSAQQFPDLHSELNLSSLELGDSALYFCASSPQGYYGYTFGSGTRLTVV.

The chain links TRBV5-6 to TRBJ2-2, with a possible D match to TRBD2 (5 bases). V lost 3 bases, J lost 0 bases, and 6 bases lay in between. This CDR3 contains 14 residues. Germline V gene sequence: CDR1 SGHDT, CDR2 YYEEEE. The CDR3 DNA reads TGTGCCAGCAGCTCCGGGACGAACACCGGGGAGCTGTTTTTT. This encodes CASSSGTNTGELFF.

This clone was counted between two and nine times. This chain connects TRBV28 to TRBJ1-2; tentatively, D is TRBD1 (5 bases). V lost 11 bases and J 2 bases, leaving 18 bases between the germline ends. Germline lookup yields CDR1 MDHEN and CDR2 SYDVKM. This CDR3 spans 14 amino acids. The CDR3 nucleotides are TGTGCCGCAGCGGGGCAGGGAGTGAACTATGGCTACACCTTC. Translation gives CAAAGQGVNYGYTF.

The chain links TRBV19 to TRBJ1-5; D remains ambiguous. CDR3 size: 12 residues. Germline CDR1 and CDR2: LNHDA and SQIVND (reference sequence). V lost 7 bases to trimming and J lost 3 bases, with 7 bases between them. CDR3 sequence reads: CASTSLNQPQHF. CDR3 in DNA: TGTGCCAGTACCTCCCTCAATCAGCCCCAGCATTTT.

CDR3 in amino acids: CASGQGTGDINEQFF. CDR3 coding DNA: TGTGCTAGTGGTCAAGGGACAGGGGACATCAATGAGCAGTTCTTC. V and J are TRBV12-5 and TRBJ2-1; 10 bases align to TRBD1. With V trimmed by 5 bases and J by 6 bases, 7 bases remained unmatched. Germline assignment: CDR1 LGHNT and CDR2 FRNRAP. The CDR3 extends over 15 amino acids.

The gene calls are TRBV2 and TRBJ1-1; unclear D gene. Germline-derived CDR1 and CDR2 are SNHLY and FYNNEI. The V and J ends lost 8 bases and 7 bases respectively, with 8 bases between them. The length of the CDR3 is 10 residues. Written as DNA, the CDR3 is TGTGCCAGCGCCGGAAATGAAGCTTTCTTT. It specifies CASAGNEAFF.

CDR3 protein: CASSLAVSGGPADTQYF. In nucleotides, the CDR3 is TGCGCCAGCAGCTTGGCAGTGTCGGGGGGGCCCGCAGATACGCAGTATTTT. V and J are TRBV5-1 and TRBJ2-3, with 8 bases matching TRBD2. The CDR3 runs to 17 residues. The germline gives CDR1 SGHRS, CDR2 YFSETQ. With V trimmed by 0 bases and J by 4 bases, 10 bases remained unmatched.

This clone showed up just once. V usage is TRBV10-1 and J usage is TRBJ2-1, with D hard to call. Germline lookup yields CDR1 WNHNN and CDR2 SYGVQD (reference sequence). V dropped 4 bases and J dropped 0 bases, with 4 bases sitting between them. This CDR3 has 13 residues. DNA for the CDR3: TGCGCCAGCAGTGGAGGCTCCTACAATGAGCAGTTCTTC. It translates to CASSGGSYNEQFF.

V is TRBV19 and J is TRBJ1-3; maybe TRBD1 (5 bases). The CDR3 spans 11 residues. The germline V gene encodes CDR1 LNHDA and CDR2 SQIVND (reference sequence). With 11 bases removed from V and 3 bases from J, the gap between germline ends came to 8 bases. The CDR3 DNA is TGTGCCGCGCAGGGTGGAAACACCATATATTTT. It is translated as CAAQGGNTIYF.

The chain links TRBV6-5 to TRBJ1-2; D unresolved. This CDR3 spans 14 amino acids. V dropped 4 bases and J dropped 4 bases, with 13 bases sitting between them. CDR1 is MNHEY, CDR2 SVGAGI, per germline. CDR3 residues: CASSSSVRSYGYTF. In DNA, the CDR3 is TGTGCCAGCAGTTCGTCTGTGAGATCCTATGGCTACACCTTC.

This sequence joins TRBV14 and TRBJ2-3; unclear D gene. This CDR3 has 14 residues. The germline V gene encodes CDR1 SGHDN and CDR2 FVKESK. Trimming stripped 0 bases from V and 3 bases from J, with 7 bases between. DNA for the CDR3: TGTGCCAGCAGCCAAGATCAGCGTACAGATACGCAGTATTTT. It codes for CASSQDQRTDTQYF.

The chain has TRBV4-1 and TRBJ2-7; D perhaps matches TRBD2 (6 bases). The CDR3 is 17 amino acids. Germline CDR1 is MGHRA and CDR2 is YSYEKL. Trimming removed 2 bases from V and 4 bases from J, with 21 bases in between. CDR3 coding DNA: TGCGCCAGCAGCCAAAGGGGTCCAGTGGCGGGGTTTTACGAGCAGTACTTC. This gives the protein CASSQRGPVAGFYEQYF.

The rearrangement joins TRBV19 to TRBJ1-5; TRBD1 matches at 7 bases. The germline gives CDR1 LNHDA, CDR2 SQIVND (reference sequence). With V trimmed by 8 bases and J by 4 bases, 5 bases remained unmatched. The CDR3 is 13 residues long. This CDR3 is CASRQGQNQPQHF. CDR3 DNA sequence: TGTGCCAGTCGACAGGGCCAGAATCAGCCCCAGCATTTT.

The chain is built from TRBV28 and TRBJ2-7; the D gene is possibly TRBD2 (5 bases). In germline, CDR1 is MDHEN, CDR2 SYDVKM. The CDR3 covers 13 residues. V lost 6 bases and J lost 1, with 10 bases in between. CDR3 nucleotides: TGTGCCAGCAGGGGGTGGACTTCCTACGAGCAGTACTTC. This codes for CASRGWTSYEQYF.

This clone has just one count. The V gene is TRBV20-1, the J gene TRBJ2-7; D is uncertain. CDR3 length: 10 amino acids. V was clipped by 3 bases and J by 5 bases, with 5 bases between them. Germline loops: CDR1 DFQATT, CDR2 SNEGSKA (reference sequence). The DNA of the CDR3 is TGCAGTGCTAGTCAAAACGAGCAGTACTTC. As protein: CSASQNEQYF.

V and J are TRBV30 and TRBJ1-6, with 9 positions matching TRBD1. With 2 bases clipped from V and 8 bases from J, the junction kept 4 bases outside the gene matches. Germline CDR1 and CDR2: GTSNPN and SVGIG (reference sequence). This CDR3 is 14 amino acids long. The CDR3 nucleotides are TGTGCCTGGAGTATCCGACAGGGGGATTCACCCCTCCACTTT. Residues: CAWSIRQGDSPLHF.